This TCR beta chain was identified during a study of T cells in Graves' hyperthyroidism and ophthalmopathy. About the study: Pretreatment peripheral blood was obtained at initial diagnosis.

Study results and limitations: A 13 V-J signature model discriminated ophthalmopathy versus stable hyperthyroidism. Researchers found most expanded thyroid clonotypes above 0.001 in blood as well. The model identified upcoming ophthalmopathy a median approximately six months ahead of onset.

There were TCR beta CDR3 regions amplified from RNA transcripts. First-round RT-PCR with HTBI primers amplified the TCR CDR3 region. TCRdb fed the multiplex PCR reads into MiXCR, producing one record per CDR3 protein. The table records about 640,000 distinct CDR3 sequences, roughly 20% of them present only once. The CDR3 length is 13 residues. CDR1 SGDLS and CDR2 YYNGEE come from the germline V gene. The V end was cut by 1 base, the J end by 2 bases, with 5 bases between. This clonotype turned up a few times. Its antigen remains unknown. The sequenced material came from blood. The sequence derives from a man aged 25 to 45 with Graves' ophthalmopathy. The gene calls are TRBV9 and TRBJ2-3, with unresolved D. For the CDR3, the DNA is TGTGCCAGCAGCGTAACCCCCACAGATACGCAGTATTTT. Translated: CASSVTPTDTQYF. Supplemented by reference TRBV9 and TRBJ2-3, the full variable domain reads DSGVTQTPKHLITATGQRVTLRCSPRSGDLSVYWYQQSLDQGLQFLIQYYNGEERAKGNILERFSAQQFPDLHSELNLSSLELGDSALYFCASSVTPTDTQYFGPGTRLTVL.